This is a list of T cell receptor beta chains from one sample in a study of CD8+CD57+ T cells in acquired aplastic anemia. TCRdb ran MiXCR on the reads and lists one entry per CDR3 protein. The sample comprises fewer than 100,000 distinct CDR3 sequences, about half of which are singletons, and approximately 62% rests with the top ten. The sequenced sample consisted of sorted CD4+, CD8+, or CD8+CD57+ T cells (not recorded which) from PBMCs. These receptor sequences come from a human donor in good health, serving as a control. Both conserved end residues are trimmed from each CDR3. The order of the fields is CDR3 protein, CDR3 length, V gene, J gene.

SAWGGTNSPLH	11	TRBV20-1	TRBJ1-6
ATSDGVSGANVLT	13	TRBV24-1	TRBJ2-6
ASSQAGGAEAF	11	TRBV14	TRBJ1-1
ASSGRGSMNTEAF	13	TRBV7-9	TRBJ1-1
ATSDPQGPRGGYT	13	TRBV24-1	TRBJ1-2
ASSEASGRDTQY	12	TRBV2	TRBJ2-3
ASSEGGKERMQY	12	TRBV2	TRBJ2-7
SVVEGFGEQY	10	TRBV29-1	TRBJ2-7
SVKLQGEAYEKLF	13	TRBV29-1	TRBJ1-4
ASKSDRGHYEQY	12	TRBV19	TRBJ2-7
ASSSGREQY	9	TRBV9	TRBJ2-7
SARLAGGWYEQY	12	TRBV20-1	TRBJ2-7
ASSLSGLYQPQH	12	TRBV7-8	TRBJ1-5
SVERGQSYNEQF	12	TRBV29-1	TRBJ2-1
ASSSEDRASPLH	12	TRBV7-9	TRBJ1-6
ASSLVQGGTEAF	12	TRBV7-2	TRBJ1-1
AIGSGSRYEQY	11	TRBV6-1	TRBJ2-7
ASDYVVGTDNTEAF	14	TRBV2	TRBJ1-1
ASSPTSVLALEQY	13	TRBV5-8	TRBJ2-7
SAQDRRPNSPLH	12	TRBV20-1	TRBJ1-6
ASSLGGTSFEQY	12	TRBV7-6	TRBJ2-7
SAGNGPPVSYT	11	TRBV20-1	TRBJ1-2
ASSLAQTSGAYYEQY	15	TRBV7-2	TRBJ2-7
ASSESTPTGQGYNEQF	16	TRBV2	TRBJ2-1
ASSHGMFEAF	10	TRBV4-1	TRBJ1-1
ASSFEGYEQY	10	TRBV7-9	TRBJ2-7
ASSHATYNSPLH	12	TRBV14	TRBJ1-6
ASSKPPIRPF	10	TRBV12-3/TRBV12-4	TRBJ2-1
SIWTGTEYGYT	11	TRBV29-1	TRBJ1-2
ASSVGFREINEKLF	14	TRBV2	TRBJ1-4
ASSQAGTHHGYT	12	TRBV25-1	TRBJ1-2
ASSLAGTGLFYGYT	14	TRBV5-4	TRBJ1-2
ASSDPSGSYGYT	12	TRBV9	TRBJ1-2
ASSYTGAGGYT	11	TRBV6-5	TRBJ1-2
ASSIVGTQGNQPQH	14	TRBV19	TRBJ1-5
SAEDIRPGTQY	11	TRBV20-1	TRBJ2-3
ASSSNNYNEQF	11	TRBV2	TRBJ2-1
ASISAWENTEAF	12	TRBV6-1	TRBJ1-1
ASSKADGGNEQF	12	TRBV25-1	TRBJ2-1
ASSSGTGDNSPLH	13	TRBV19	TRBJ1-6
ASSRSGTRENEQY	13	TRBV5-1	TRBJ2-7
ASSQTGGGDNEQF	13	TRBV4-2	TRBJ2-1
ASSPGRGQRDSPLH	14	TRBV19	TRBJ1-6
ASSPPTNEKLF	11	TRBV2	TRBJ1-4
AISVNGYGYT	10	TRBV10-3	TRBJ1-2
SVVWDRVFYEQY	12	TRBV29-1	TRBJ2-7
ASSMVENTEAF	11	TRBV19	TRBJ1-1
ASSHPGWNTEAF	12	TRBV19	TRBJ1-1
ASSVEGDGAGDGDTQY	16	TRBV9	TRBJ2-3
ASSMGSYEQY	10	TRBV19	TRBJ2-7
ASSETGGAGDEQY	13	TRBV9	TRBJ2-7
ASSEYGDPYNYGYT	14	TRBV25-1	TRBJ1-2
ASSLAGLRDTQY	12	TRBV7-6	TRBJ2-3